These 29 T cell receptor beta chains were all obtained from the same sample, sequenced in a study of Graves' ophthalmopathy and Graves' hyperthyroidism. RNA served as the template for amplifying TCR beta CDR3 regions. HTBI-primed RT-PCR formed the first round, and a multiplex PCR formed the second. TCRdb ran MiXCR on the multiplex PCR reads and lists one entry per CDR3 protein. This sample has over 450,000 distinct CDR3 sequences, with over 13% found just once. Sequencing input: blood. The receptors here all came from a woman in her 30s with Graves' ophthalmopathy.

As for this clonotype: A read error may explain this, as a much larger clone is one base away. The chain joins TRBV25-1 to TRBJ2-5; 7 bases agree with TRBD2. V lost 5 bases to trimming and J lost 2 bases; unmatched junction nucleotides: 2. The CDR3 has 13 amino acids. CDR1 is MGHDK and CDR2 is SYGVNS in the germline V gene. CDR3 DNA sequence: TGTGCCAGCAGTAGGCGGGGGCAAGAGACCCAGTACTTC. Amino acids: CASSRRGQETQYF.

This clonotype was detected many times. In nucleotides, the CDR3 is TGTGCCAGCAGTTTCGCTCCGGGGGCAGGTTCACCCCTCCACTTT. It encodes CASSFAPGAGSPLHF. This chain uses TRBV12-3 or TRBV12-4 with TRBJ1-6; D may be TRBD1 (6 bases). V lost 3 bases and J lost 9, with 15 bases in between. This CDR3 is built from 15 residues.

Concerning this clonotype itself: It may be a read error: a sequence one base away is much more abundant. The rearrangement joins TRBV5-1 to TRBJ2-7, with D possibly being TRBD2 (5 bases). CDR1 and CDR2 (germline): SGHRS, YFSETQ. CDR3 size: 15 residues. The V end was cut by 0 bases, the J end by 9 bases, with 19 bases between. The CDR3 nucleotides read TGCGCCAGCAGCTTGGGCCCCGGTGAGGGATCGGGGCAGTACTTC. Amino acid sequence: CASSLGPGEGSGQYF.

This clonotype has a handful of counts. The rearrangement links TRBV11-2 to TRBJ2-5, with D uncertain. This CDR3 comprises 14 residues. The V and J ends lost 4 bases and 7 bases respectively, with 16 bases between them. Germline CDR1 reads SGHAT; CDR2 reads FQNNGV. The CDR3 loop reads CASSSQRSSPTQYF. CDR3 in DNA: TGTGCCAGCAGCTCCCAGAGGTCGTCGCCGACCCAGTACTTC.

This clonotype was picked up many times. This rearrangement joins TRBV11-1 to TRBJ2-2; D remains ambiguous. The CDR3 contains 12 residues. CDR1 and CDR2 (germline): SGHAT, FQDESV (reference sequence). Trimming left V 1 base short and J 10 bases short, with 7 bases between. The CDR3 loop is CASSLGPLELFF. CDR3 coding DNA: TGTGCCAGCAGCTTAGGTCCTTTGGAGCTGTTTTTT.

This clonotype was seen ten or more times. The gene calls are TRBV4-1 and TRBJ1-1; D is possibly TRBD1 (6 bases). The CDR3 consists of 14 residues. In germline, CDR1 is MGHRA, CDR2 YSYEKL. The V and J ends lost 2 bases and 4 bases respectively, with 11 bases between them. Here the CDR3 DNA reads TGCGCCAGCAGCCAAACAGGGTCGAGCACTGAAGCTTTCTTT. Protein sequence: CASSQTGSSTEAFF.

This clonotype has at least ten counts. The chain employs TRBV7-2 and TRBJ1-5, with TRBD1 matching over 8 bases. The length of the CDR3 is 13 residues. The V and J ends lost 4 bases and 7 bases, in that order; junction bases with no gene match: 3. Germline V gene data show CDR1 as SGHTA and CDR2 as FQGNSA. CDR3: CASSYRGKQPQHF. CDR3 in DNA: TGTGCCAGCAGCTACAGGGGGAAACAGCCCCAGCATTTT.

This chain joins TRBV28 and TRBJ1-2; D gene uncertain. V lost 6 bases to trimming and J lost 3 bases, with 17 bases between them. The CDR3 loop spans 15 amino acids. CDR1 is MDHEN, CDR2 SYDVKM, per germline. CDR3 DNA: TGTGCCAGCAGCCCCGACCGGGAGTATGACTATGGCTACACCTTC. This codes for CASSPDREYDYGYTF.

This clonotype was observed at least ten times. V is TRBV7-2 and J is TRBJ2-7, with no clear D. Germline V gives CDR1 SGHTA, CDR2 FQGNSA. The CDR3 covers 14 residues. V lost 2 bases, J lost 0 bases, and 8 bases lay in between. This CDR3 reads CASSLFRASYEQYF. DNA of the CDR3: TGTGCCAGCAGCTTATTTCGGGCCTCCTACGAGCAGTACTTC.

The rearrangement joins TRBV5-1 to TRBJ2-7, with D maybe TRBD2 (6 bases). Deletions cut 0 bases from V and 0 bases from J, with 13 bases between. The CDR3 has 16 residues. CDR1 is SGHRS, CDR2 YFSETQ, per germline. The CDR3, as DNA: TGCGCCAGCAGCTTGGCCTCTAGCGTCGCCTCCTACGAGCAGTACTTC. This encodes CASSLASSVASYEQYF. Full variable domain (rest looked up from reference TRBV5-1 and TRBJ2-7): KAGVTQTPRYLIKTRGQQVTLSCSPISGHRSVSWYQQTPGQGLQFLFEYFSETQRNKGNFPGRFSGRQFSNSRSEMNVSTLELGDSALYLCASSLASSVASYEQYFGPGTRLTVT.

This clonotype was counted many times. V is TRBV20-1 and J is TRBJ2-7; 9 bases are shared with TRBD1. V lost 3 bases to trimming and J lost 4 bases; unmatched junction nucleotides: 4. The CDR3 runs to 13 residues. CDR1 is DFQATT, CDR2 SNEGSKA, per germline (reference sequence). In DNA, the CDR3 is TGCAGTGCTAGGGACAGGGGCGATTACGAGCAGTACTTC. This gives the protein CSARDRGDYEQYF.

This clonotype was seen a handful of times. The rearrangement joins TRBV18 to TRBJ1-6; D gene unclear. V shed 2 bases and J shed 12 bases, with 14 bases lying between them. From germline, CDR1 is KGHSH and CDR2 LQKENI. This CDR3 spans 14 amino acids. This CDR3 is CASSPGLLSRPLHF. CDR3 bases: TGTGCCAGCTCACCAGGTCTGCTTTCTCGACCCCTCCACTTT.

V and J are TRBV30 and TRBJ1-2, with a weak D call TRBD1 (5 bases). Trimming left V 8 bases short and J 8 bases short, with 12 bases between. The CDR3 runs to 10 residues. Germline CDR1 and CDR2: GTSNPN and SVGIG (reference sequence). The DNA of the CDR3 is TGTGCCGGGGGGGGAGGCGGCTACACCTTC. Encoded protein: CAGGGGGYTF.

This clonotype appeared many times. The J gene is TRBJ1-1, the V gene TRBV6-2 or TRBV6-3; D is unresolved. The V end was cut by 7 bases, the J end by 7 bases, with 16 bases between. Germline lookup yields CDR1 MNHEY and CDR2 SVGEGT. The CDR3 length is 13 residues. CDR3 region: CASTPGIYVEAFF. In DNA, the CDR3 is TGTGCCAGCACCCCTGGAATTTATGTTGAAGCTTTCTTT.

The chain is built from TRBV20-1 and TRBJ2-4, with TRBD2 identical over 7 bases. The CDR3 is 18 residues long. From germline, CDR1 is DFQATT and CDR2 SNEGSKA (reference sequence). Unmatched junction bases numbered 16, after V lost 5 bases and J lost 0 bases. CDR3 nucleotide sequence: TGCAGTGCTGCGGGGGATCAACTAGAATTACTAGCCAAAAACATTCAGTACTTC. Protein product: CSAAGDQLELLAKNIQYF.

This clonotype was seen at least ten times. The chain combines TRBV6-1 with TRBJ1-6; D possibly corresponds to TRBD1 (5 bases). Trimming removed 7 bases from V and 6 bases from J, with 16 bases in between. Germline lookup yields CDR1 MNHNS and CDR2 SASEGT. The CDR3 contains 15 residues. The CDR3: CASKERGTINSPLHF. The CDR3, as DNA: TGTGCCAGCAAAGAACGGGGGACCATTAATTCACCCCTCCACTTT.

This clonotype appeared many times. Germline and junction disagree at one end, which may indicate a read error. Here the CDR3 DNA reads TGTGCCACCAGTTCAGGGGCCTACTACGAGCAGTACTTC. Translated: CATSSGAYYEQYF. The genes are TRBV27 and TRBJ2-7; possible D gene TRBD1, 6 bases. Germline V lookup: CDR1 MNHEY, CDR2 SMNVEV (reference sequence). CDR3 length: 13 residues.

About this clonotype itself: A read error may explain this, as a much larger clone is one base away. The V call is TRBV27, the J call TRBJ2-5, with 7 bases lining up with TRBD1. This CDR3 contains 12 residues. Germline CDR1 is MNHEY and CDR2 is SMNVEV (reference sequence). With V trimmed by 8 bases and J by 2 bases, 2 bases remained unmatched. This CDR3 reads CASGTVQETQYF. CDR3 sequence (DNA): TGTGCCAGCGGGACAGTTCAAGAGACCCAGTACTTC.

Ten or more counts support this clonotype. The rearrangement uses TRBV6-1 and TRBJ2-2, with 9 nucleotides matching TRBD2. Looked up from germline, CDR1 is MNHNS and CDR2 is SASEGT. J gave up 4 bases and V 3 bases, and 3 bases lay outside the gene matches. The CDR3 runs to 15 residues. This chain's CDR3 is CASSETSGTTGELFF. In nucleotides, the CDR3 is TGTGCCAGCAGTGAGACTAGCGGAACCACCGGGGAGCTGTTTTTT.

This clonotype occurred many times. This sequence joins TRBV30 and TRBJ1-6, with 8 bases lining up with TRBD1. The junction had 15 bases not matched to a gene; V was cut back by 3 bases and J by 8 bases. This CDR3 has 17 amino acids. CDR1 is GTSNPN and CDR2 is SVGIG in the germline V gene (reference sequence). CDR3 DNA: TGTGCCTGGAGCCGGGACAGGTTCACCCAGGGGGATTCACCCCTCCACTTT. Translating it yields CAWSRDRFTQGDSPLHF.

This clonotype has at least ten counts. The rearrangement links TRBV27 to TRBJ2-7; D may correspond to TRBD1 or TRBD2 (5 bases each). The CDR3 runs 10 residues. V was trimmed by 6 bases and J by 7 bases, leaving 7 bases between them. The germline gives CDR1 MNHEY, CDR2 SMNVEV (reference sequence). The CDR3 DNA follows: TGTGCCAGCAGAGGGGAGGAGCAGTACTTC. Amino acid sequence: CASRGEEQYF.

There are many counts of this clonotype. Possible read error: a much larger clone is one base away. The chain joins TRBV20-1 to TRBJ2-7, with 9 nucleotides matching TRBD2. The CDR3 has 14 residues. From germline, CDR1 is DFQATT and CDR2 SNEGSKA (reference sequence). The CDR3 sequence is CSTRPSGIVYEQYF. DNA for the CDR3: TGCAGTACTAGACCTAGCGGGATTGTCTACGAGCAGTACTTC.

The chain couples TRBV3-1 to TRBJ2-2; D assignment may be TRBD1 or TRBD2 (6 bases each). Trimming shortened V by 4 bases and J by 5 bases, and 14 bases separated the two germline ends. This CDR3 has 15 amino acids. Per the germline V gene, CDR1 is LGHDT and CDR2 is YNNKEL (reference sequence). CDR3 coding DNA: TGTGCCAGCAGCCTCGGGGGCTCGAGAACCGGGGAGCTGTTTTTT. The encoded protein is CASSLGGSRTGELFF.

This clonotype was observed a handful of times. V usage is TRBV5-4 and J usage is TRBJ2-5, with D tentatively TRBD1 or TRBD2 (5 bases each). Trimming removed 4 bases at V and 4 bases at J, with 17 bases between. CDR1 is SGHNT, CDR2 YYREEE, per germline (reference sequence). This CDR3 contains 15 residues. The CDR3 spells CASSRTVGVGETQYF. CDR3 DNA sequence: TGTGCCAGCAGCCGTACCGTGGGGGTAGGAGAGACCCAGTACTTC.

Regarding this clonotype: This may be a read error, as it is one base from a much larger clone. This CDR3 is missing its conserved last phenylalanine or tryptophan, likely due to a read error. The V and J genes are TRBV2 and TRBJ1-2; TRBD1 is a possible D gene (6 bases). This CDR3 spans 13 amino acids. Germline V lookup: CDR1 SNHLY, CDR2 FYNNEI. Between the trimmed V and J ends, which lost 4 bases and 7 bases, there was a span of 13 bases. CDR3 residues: CASSATGNGGYTV. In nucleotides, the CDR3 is TGTGCCAGCAGTGCGACAGGAAATGGTGGCTACACCGTC.

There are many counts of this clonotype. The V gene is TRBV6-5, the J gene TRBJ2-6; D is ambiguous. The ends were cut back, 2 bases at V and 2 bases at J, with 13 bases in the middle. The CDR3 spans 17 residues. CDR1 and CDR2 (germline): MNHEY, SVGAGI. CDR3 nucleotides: TGTGCCAGCAGTTACCCCCGTCAGAGAGCTGGGGCCAACGTCCTGACTTTC. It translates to CASSYPRQRAGANVLTF.

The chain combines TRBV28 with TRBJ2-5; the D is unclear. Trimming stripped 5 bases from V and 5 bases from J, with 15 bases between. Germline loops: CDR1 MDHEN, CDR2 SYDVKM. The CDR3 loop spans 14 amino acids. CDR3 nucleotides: TGTGCCAGCAGTGTATTTCCAGGTGGGGAGACCCAGTACTTC. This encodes CASSVFPGGETQYF.

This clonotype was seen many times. In DNA form, the CDR3 reads TGCGCCAGCAGTGAGCGGGCTAGCGGAACTAGCACAGATACGCAGTATTTT. Its translation: CASSERASGTSTDTQYF. The genes are TRBV10-2 and TRBJ2-3; TRBD2 agrees at 7 bases. After removal of 2 bases from V and 0 bases from J, the junction contained 8 bases not matched to a gene. CDR1 and CDR2 (germline): WSHSY, SAAADI. The CDR3 loop spans 17 amino acids.

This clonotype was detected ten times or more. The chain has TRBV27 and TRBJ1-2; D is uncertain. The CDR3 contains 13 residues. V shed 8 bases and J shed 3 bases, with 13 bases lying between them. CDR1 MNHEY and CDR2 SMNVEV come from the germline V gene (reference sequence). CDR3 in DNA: TGTGCCAGCGGAAAGAGGGTGGACTATGGCTACACCTTC. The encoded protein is CASGKRVDYGYTF.